The clone carrying this T cell receptor beta chain turned up a few times. The data originate from a study of CD8+CD57+ T cells in acquired aplastic anemia. This CDR3 region has 14 residues. The V gene lost 4 bases and the J gene lost 6 bases, with 19 bases spanning the gap. Germline values: CDR1 SQVTM, CDR2 ANQGSEA. It was genomic DNA that served as the template for profiling TCR beta VDJ and CDR3. TCRdb called the reads again in MiXCR, with one record for every CDR3 protein. The top ten clones hold around 3% of a sample with 150,000 to 200,000 distinct CDR3 sequences, under 55% of them seen once. Sample: sorted CD4+, CD8+, or CD8+CD57+ T cells (not recorded which) from PBMCs. This sequence was found in a human donor in good health. The rearrangement joins TRBV29-1 to TRBJ2-7; a weak D match, TRBD2 (6 bases). The CDR3 DNA reads as TGCAGCGTTGCTTGGGGGGTGGGTGGATCCGAGCAGTACTTC. Its translation is CSVAWGVGGSEQYF.